Below are 7 T cell receptor beta chains sequenced from a single sample in a study of blood T cells in healthy people across ages. The second PCR ran roughly 7 to 12 cycles with a sample-barcoded 5' primer and J-beta primers. TCRdb processed the 5' RACE reads anew with MiXCR; each CDR3 protein has one entry. The data contain approximately 580,000 distinct CDR3 sequences, 24% of them singletons. The sample also formed part of further work on T cells of mothers and their children.

Sequenced input: blood. Receptors were obtained from a boy younger than 18 in good health.

V is TRBV28 and J is TRBJ2-7; 8 positions match TRBD2. The germline V gene has CDR1 MDHEN and CDR2 SYDVKM. This CDR3 region has 15 residues. Trimming at V came to 7 bases and at J to 6 bases, leaving 14 bases not matched to a gene. CDR3 region: CASTAPSGPGREQYF. CDR3 nucleotides: TGTGCCAGCACTGCTCCTAGCGGGCCTGGGCGCGAGCAGTACTTC.

In its sample, this clonotype was seen a few times. Its ends do not fully match the called genes, so a read error is possible. The rearrangement joins TRBV5-8 to TRBJ2-7; D uncertain. The CDR3 length is 15 residues. Germline loops: CDR1 SGHTS, CDR2 YDEGEE. This CDR3 is CASRSGDRGTYGQYF. The DNA for the CDR3 is TGTGCCAGCAGATCGGGTGACCGAGGTACCTACGGGCAGTACTTC.

This rearrangement joins TRBV7-2 to TRBJ2-1; 10 bases agree with TRBD2. Germline V gives CDR1 SGHTA, CDR2 FQGNSA. V was pared by 4 bases and J by 5 bases, with 2 bases of the junction left unmatched. The CDR3 has 14 residues. The chain's CDR3 is CASSSGLADNEQFF. DNA for the CDR3: TGTGCCAGCAGCTCCGGACTAGCGGACAATGAGCAGTTCTTC. The complete variable domain, with remaining parts taken from reference TRBV7-2 and TRBJ2-1, reads GAGVSQSPSNKVTEKGKDVELRCDPISGHTALYWYRQSLGQGLEFLIYFQGNSAPDKSGLPSDRFSAERTGGSVSTLTIQRTQQEDSAVYLCASSSGLADNEQFFGPGTRLTVL.

This clonotype has just a few counts. The chain links TRBV7-8 to TRBJ1-5; 7 bases fit TRBD1. The CDR3 contains 14 residues. V lost 5 bases, J lost 4 bases, and 5 bases stayed unmatched. Germline CDR1 reads SGHVS; CDR2 reads FQNEAQ. The chain's CDR3 is CASSGLGQNQPQHF. The CDR3 region has the DNA TGTGCCAGCAGCGGACTGGGACAGAATCAGCCCCAGCATTTT.

The rearrangement uses TRBV18 and TRBJ2-5; D possibly uses TRBD1 or TRBD2 (5 bases each). The CDR3 has 16 residues. V lost 4 bases and J lost 5, with 20 bases in between. Germline assignment: CDR1 KGHSH and CDR2 LQKENI. CDR3 loop: CASSQLGQGSQETQYF. The CDR3 nucleotides read TGTGCCAGCTCACAGCTCGGACAAGGGAGTCAGGAGACCCAGTACTTC.

This chain uses TRBV6-2 or TRBV6-3 with TRBJ2-5, with 7 bases that match TRBD1. The CDR3 covers 15 residues. The J segment lost 4 bases and the V segment lost 4 bases, leaving 9 bases of the junction unmatched. Germline CDR1 reads MNHEY; CDR2 reads SVGEGT. DNA of the CDR3: TGTGCCAGCAGTTTCCTCGGACAGGTCCGAGAGACCCAGTACTTC. Its protein product is CASSFLGQVRETQYF.

This clonotype was recorded a few times. This chain connects TRBV20-1 to TRBJ1-1; no firm D call. V was cut by 3 bases and J by 3 bases, with 11 bases left in between. This CDR3 has 13 amino acids. Per the germline V gene, CDR1 is DFQATT and CDR2 is SNEGSKA (reference sequence). As DNA, the CDR3 is TGCAGTGCTAGCGGGGAGGTCGACACTGAAGCTTTCTTT. Translating it yields CSASGEVDTEAFF.